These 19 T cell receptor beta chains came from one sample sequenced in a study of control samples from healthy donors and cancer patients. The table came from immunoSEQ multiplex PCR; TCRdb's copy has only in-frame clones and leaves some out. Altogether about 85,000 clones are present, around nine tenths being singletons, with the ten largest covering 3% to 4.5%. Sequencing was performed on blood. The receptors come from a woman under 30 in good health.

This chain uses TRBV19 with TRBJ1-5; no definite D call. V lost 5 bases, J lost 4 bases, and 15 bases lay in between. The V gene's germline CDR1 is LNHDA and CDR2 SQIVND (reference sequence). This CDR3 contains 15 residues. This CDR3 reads CASSLRGLYNQPQHF. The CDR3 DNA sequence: TGTGCCAGTAGTCTAAGAGGACTTTATAATCAGCCCCAGCATTTT.

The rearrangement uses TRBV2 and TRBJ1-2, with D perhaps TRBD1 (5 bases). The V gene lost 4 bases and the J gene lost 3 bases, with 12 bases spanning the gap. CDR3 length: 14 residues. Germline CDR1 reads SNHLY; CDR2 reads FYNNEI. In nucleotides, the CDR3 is TGTGCCAGCAGTGCCGACAGCGCATACTATGGCTACACCTTC. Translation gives CASSADSAYYGYTF.

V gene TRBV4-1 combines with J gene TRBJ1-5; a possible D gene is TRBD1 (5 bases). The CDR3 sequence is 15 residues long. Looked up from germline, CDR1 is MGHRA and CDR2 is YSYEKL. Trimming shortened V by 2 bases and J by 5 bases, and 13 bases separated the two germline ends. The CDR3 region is CASSQRQGGYQPQHF. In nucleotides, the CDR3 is TGCGCCAGCAGCCAACGGCAGGGAGGGTATCAGCCCCAGCATTTT.

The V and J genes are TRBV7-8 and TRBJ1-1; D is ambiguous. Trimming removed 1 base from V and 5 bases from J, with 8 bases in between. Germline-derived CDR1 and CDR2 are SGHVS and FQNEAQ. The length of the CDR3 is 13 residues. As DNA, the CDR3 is TGTGCCAGCAGCTTAGGTGGGGATACTGAAGCTTTCTTT. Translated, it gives CASSLGGDTEAFF. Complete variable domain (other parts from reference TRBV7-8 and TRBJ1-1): GAGVSQSPRYKVAKRGQDVALRCDPISGHVSLFWYQQALGQGPEFLTYFQNEAQLDKSGLPSDRFFAERPEGSVSTLKIQRTQQEDSAVYLCASSLGGDTEAFFGQGTRLTVV.

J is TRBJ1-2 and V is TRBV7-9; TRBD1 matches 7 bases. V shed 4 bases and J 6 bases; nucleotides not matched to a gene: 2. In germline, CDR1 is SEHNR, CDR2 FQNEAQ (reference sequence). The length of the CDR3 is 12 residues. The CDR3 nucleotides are TGTGCCAGCAGCTCCCAGGGGGATGGCTACACCTTC. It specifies CASSSQGDGYTF.

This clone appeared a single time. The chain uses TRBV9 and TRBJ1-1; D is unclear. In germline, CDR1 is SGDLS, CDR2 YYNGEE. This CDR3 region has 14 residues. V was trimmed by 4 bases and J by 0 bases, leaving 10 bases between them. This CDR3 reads CASSSTGLNTEAFF. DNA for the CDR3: TGTGCCAGCAGCTCAACGGGTCTGAACACTGAAGCTTTCTTT.

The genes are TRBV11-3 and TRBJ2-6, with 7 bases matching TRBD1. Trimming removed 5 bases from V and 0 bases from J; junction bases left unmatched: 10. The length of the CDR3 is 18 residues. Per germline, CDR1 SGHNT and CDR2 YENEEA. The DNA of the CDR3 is TGTGCCAGCAGCCATTCATTCAGGGGGTCCTCTGGGGCCAACGTCCTGACTTTC. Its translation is CASSHSFRGSSGANVLTF.

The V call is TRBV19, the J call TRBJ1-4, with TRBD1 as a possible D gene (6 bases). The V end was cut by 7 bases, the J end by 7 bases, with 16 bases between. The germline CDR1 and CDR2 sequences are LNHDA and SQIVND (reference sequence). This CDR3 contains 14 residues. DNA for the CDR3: TGTGCCAGTAACATGGGACATGTCACTGAAAAACTGTTTTTT. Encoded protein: CASNMGHVTEKLFF.

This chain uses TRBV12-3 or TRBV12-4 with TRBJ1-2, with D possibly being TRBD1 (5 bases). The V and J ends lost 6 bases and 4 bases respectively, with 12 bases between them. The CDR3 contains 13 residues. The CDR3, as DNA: TGTGCCAGCAGCAACGGGACTTTCTATGGCTACACCTTC. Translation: CASSNGTFYGYTF.

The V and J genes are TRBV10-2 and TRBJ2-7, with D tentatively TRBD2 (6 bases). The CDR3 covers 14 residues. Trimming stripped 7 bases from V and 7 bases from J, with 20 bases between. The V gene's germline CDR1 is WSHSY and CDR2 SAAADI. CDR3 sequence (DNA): TGCGCCAGCAAGCTAGGGCCGGGCGGGATGGAGCAGTACTTC. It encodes CASKLGPGGMEQYF.

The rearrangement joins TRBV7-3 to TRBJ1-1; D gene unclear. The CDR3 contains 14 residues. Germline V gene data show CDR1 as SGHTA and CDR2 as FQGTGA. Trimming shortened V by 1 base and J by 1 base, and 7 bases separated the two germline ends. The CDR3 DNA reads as TGTGCCAGCAGCTTAATGACGGAGAACACTGAAGCTTTCTTT. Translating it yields CASSLMTENTEAFF.

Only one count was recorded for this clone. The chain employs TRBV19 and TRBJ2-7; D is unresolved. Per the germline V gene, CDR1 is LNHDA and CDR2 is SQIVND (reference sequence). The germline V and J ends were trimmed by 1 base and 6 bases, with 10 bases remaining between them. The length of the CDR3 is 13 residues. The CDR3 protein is CASSIGEESEQYF. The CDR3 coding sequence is TGTGCCAGTAGTATAGGTGAAGAGAGCGAGCAGTACTTC.

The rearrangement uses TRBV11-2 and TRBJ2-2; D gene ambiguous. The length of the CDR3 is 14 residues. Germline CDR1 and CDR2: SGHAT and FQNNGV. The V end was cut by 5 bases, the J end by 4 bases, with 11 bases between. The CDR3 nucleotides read TGTGCCAGCAGCCCTACCCGGAGCACCGGGGAGCTGTTTTTT. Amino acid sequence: CASSPTRSTGELFF.

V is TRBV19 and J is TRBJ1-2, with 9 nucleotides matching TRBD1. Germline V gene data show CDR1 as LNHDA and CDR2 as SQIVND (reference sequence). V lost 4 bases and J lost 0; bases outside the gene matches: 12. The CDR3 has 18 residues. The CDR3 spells CASSTEIDRQGANYGYTF. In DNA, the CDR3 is TGTGCCAGTAGTACCGAAATTGACAGACAGGGGGCTAACTATGGCTACACCTTC.

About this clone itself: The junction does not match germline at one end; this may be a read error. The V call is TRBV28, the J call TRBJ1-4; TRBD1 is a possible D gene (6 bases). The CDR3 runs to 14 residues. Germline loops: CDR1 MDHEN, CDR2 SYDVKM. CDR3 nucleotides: TGTGCCAGCAGTTCCGGCTCAGAAGGACAGCTAATGTGGTTT. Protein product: CASSSGSEGQLMWF.

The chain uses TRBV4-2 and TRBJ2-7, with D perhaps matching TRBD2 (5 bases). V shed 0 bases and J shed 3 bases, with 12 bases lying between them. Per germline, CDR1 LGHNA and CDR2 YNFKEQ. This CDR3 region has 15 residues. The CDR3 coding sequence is TGTGCCAGCAGCCAAGATACGGGAATGATCTACGAGCAGTACTTC. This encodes CASSQDTGMIYEQYF.

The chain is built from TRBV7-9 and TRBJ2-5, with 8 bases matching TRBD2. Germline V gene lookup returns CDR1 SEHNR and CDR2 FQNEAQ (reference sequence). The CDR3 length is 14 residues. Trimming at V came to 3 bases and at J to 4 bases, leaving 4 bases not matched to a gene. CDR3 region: CASSLTSDGETQYF. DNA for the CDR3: TGTGCCAGCAGCTTGACTAGCGATGGAGAGACCCAGTACTTC.

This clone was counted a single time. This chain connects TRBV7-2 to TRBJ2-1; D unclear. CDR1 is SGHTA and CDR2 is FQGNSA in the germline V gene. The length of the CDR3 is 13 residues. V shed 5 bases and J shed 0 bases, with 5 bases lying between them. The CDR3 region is CASSLYSYNEQFF. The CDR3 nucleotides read TGTGCCAGCAGCCTATACTCCTACAATGAGCAGTTCTTC. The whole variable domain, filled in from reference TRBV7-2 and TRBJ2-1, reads GAGVSQSPSNKVTEKGKDVELRCDPISGHTALYWYRQSLGQGLEFLIYFQGNSAPDKSGLPSDRFSAERTGGSVSTLTIQRTQQEDSAVYLCASSLYSYNEQFFGPGTRLTVL.

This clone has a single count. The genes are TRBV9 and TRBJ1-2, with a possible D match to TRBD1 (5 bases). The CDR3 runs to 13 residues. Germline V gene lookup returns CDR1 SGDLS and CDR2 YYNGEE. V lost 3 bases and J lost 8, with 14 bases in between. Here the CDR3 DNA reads TGTGCCAGCAGCGAGGTGGGGACTGAGGGCTACACCTTC. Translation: CASSEVGTEGYTF.